The rows below give T cell receptor beta chains drawn from one sample of a study of human T cells and chemical hapten exposure. One entry per CDR3 protein results from TCRdb running MiXCR on the RACE reads. The data contain over 55,000 distinct CDR3 sequences, 8.5% to 14% of them seen just once; the ten biggest clones take up 1.4%. Sequenced here: whole blood, sampled in connection with sensitization to the hapten diphenylcyclopropenone (DPC). Source of these receptors: a woman aged 45 to 65 with alopecia areata. Some clones in this sample may be carry-over from other donors' samples. Both conserved end residues are part of each CDR3. D genes are given only for firm matches. Clone size, where shown, is once, few, many, or a class for clones that have expanded.

d_gene: NA; abundance: NA; v_gene: TRBV4-3; j_gene: TRBJ1-2; CDR3nt: TGCGCCAGCAGCCCAGTGGAAGGTCAGTTCGATGGCTACACCTTC; CDR3aa: CASSPVEGQFDGYTF
d_gene: NA; abundance: few; v_gene: TRBV5-5; j_gene: TRBJ1-5; CDR3nt: TGTGCCAGCAGCTTGGACACTCATCAGCCCCAGCATTTT; CDR3aa: CASSLDTHQPQHF
d_gene: TRBD1; abundance: NA; v_gene: TRBV29-1; j_gene: TRBJ2-7; CDR3nt: TGCAGCGTTGGACAGGGAACCTACGAGCAGTACTTC; CDR3aa: CSVGQGTYEQYF
d_gene: NA; abundance: NA; v_gene: TRBV4-1; j_gene: TRBJ2-3; CDR3nt: TGCGCCAGCAGCCAAGGTCCGACAGATACGCAGTATTTT; CDR3aa: CASSQGPTDTQYF
d_gene: NA; abundance: few; v_gene: TRBV18; j_gene: TRBJ2-7; CDR3nt: TGTGCCAGCTCACCACCCACGGGGACAAGATACGAGCAGTACTTC; CDR3aa: CASSPPTGTRYEQYF
d_gene: NA; abundance: few; v_gene: TRBV18; j_gene: TRBJ1-2; CDR3nt: TGTGCCAGCTCACCACAGACCAACTATGGCTACACCTTC; CDR3aa: CASSPQTNYGYTF
d_gene: NA; abundance: many; v_gene: TRBV28; j_gene: TRBJ2-7; CDR3nt: TGTGCCAGCAGTCTTACACGCGAGCAGTACTTC; CDR3aa: CASSLTREQYF
d_gene: TRBD1; abundance: few; v_gene: TRBV12-3/TRBV12-4; j_gene: TRBJ1-5; CDR3nt: TGTGCCAGCACTGGAAGGGGGCGGGCGGTTCAGCCCCAGCATTTT; CDR3aa: CASTGRGRAVQPQHF
d_gene: NA; abundance: NA; v_gene: TRBV20-1; j_gene: TRBJ1-6; CDR3nt: TGCAGTGCAGGCCAGCGGGGGCTGGGGTCACCCCTCCACTTT; CDR3aa: CSAGQRGLGSPLHF
d_gene: TRBD1; abundance: many; v_gene: TRBV7-9; j_gene: TRBJ1-5; CDR3nt: TGTGCCAGCAGCTTAGGGGTCATAGGGACAGGGTCGGGTCAGCCCCAGCATTTT; CDR3aa: CASSLGVIGTGSGQPQHF
d_gene: NA; abundance: NA; v_gene: TRBV6-6; j_gene: TRBJ1-3; CDR3nt: TGTGCCAGCAGTTACTCGCTCAATGGAAACACCATATATTTT; CDR3aa: CASSYSLNGNTIYF
d_gene: TRBD1; abundance: NA; v_gene: TRBV27; j_gene: TRBJ1-4; CDR3nt: TGTGCCAGCAGGCGGGACAGGGGTAACGGGGCAACTAATGAAAAACTGTTTTTT; CDR3aa: CASRRDRGNGATNEKLFF
d_gene: NA; abundance: NA; v_gene: TRBV6-5; j_gene: TRBJ2-7; CDR3nt: TGTGCCAGCAGTAGGGACGGAGCCTACGAGCAGTACTTC; CDR3aa: CASSRDGAYEQYF
d_gene: NA; abundance: many; v_gene: TRBV28; j_gene: TRBJ2-7; CDR3nt: TGTGCCAGCAGTTTCGTGGGGCCCTACGAGCAGTACTTC; CDR3aa: CASSFVGPYEQYF
d_gene: NA; abundance: many; v_gene: TRBV27; j_gene: TRBJ2-7; CDR3nt: TGTGCCAGCAGTTTATCGAGTCGGGTCGAGCAGTACTTC; CDR3aa: CASSLSSRVEQYF
d_gene: TRBD2; abundance: many; v_gene: TRBV5-1; j_gene: TRBJ2-4; CDR3nt: TGCGCCAGCAGCCCCCGGGACATCGGGGGGGTAGCCAAAAACATTCAGTACTTC; CDR3aa: CASSPRDIGGVAKNIQYF
d_gene: NA; abundance: many; v_gene: TRBV7-2; j_gene: TRBJ1-4; CDR3nt: TGTGCCAGCAGCCAGGGCCGGAGGGGAGGTGCTAATGAAAAACTGTTTTTT; CDR3aa: CASSQGRRGGANEKLFF
d_gene: TRBD2; abundance: many; v_gene: TRBV2; j_gene: TRBJ2-1; CDR3nt: TGTGCCAGCAGTGATAGCGGGAGGGGCTACAATGAGCAGTTCTTC; CDR3aa: CASSDSGRGYNEQFF
d_gene: NA; abundance: few; v_gene: TRBV12-5; j_gene: TRBJ2-1; CDR3nt: TGTGCTAGTGGCCACCGGCTAGCTTCCTACAATGAGCAGTTCTTC; CDR3aa: CASGHRLASYNEQFF
d_gene: TRBD2; abundance: few; v_gene: TRBV7-2; j_gene: TRBJ2-3; CDR3nt: TGTGCCAGCAGCTTGGGACTAGATATAGATACGCAGTATTTT; CDR3aa: CASSLGLDIDTQYF
d_gene: NA; abundance: NA; v_gene: TRBV6-1; j_gene: TRBJ1-2; CDR3nt: TGTGCCAGCAGACAGGGACTGAATGGCTACACCTTC; CDR3aa: CASRQGLNGYTF
d_gene: NA; abundance: NA; v_gene: TRBV7-2; j_gene: TRBJ1-1; CDR3nt: TGTGCCAGCAGCTCTCGACTGACAGACACTGAAGCTTTCTTT; CDR3aa: CASSSRLTDTEAFF
d_gene: TRBD2; abundance: few; v_gene: TRBV28; j_gene: TRBJ2-7; CDR3nt: TGTGCCAGCAGTCCACCCGGCTTGGGGGGGAGCTCCTACGAGCAGTACTTC; CDR3aa: CASSPPGLGGSSYEQYF
d_gene: TRBD1; abundance: many; v_gene: TRBV5-1; j_gene: TRBJ2-3; CDR3nt: TGCGCCAGCAGCATAGGGGGCGGAAACACAGATACGCAGTATTTT; CDR3aa: CASSIGGGNTDTQYF
d_gene: TRBD1; abundance: few; v_gene: TRBV6-2/TRBV6-3; j_gene: TRBJ2-7; CDR3nt: TGTGCCAGCAGTTACGACAGGGCCCACGAGCAGTACTTC; CDR3aa: CASSYDRAHEQYF
d_gene: TRBD1; abundance: many; v_gene: TRBV5-1; j_gene: TRBJ1-2; CDR3nt: TGCGCCAGCAGCGCCACAGGGGATTCTGATGGCTACACCTTC; CDR3aa: CASSATGDSDGYTF
d_gene: NA; abundance: few; v_gene: TRBV7-2; j_gene: TRBJ1-5; CDR3nt: TGTGCCAGCAGCTTAGGGCCGGGGGGCTCGAATCAGCCCCAGCATTTT; CDR3aa: CASSLGPGGSNQPQHF
d_gene: NA; abundance: NA; v_gene: TRBV27; j_gene: TRBJ2-5; CDR3nt: TGTGCCAGCGGCTTGGAGACCCAGTACTTC; CDR3aa: CASGLETQYF
d_gene: NA; abundance: few; v_gene: TRBV6-1; j_gene: TRBJ2-7; CDR3nt: TGTGCCAGCAGTGAAATGGCCCAGACAATCTCCTACGAGCAGTACTTC; CDR3aa: CASSEMAQTISYEQYF
d_gene: NA; abundance: many; v_gene: TRBV21-1; j_gene: TRBJ1-3; CDR3nt: TGTGCCAGCAGCCCTCGGGGCCGAGGCCCTGGAAACACCATATATTTT; CDR3aa: CASSPRGRGPGNTIYF
d_gene: NA; abundance: few; v_gene: TRBV6-2/TRBV6-3; j_gene: TRBJ1-1; CDR3nt: TGTGCCAGCAGTCCCCAATCTCCTAGGATAATGAACACTGAAGCTTTCTTT; CDR3aa: CASSPQSPRIMNTEAFF
d_gene: NA; abundance: many; v_gene: TRBV7-9; j_gene: TRBJ2-7; CDR3nt: TGTGCCAGCAGCTCAGAGAAGGTGCCCGAGCAGTACTTC; CDR3aa: CASSSEKVPEQYF
d_gene: TRBD1; abundance: NA; v_gene: TRBV6-5; j_gene: TRBJ1-2; CDR3nt: TGTGCCAGCAGTTCGCGACAGGGCCTTAACTATGGCTACACCTTC; CDR3aa: CASSSRQGLNYGYTF
d_gene: NA; abundance: many; v_gene: TRBV20-1; j_gene: TRBJ2-2; CDR3nt: TGCAGTGCTTCGAGGGGGGCCTCGAACACCGGGGAGCTGTTTTTT; CDR3aa: CSASRGASNTGELFF
d_gene: TRBD1; abundance: many; v_gene: TRBV28; j_gene: TRBJ1-2; CDR3nt: TGTGCCAGCAGTTTTGGGGGACAGGGTCCAGTCCGGGGTGGCTACACCTTC; CDR3aa: CASSFGGQGPVRGGYTF
d_gene: NA; abundance: few; v_gene: TRBV2; j_gene: TRBJ2-1; CDR3nt: TGTGCCAGCAGTCAACAGGTCGGAATAAGCAATGAGCAGTTCTTC; CDR3aa: CASSQQVGISNEQFF
d_gene: NA; abundance: few; v_gene: TRBV6-1; j_gene: TRBJ1-5; CDR3nt: TGTGCCAGCAGTGAACGTGGGGGGATCCAGCCCCAGCATTTT; CDR3aa: CASSERGGIQPQHF
d_gene: NA; abundance: many; v_gene: TRBV18; j_gene: TRBJ2-6; CDR3nt: TGTGCCAGCTCACCACTGGGGGACAACGTCCTGACTTTC; CDR3aa: CASSPLGDNVLTF
d_gene: TRBD1; abundance: NA; v_gene: TRBV19; j_gene: TRBJ2-2; CDR3nt: TGTGCCAGTAGTTTTGGACAGGGCGCGGCCGGGGAGCTGTTTTTT; CDR3aa: CASSFGQGAAGELFF
d_gene: TRBD2; abundance: few; v_gene: TRBV12-3/TRBV12-4; j_gene: TRBJ2-7; CDR3nt: TGTGCCAGCAGTTACCTAGCGGGGAACCCTTACTTC; CDR3aa: CASSYLAGNPYF
d_gene: NA; abundance: few; v_gene: TRBV6-2/TRBV6-3; j_gene: TRBJ2-2; CDR3nt: TGTGCCAGCAGCCGGGACATCTACGGGGAGCTGTTTTTT; CDR3aa: CASSRDIYGELFF
d_gene: TRBD2; abundance: NA; v_gene: TRBV7-6; j_gene: TRBJ2-2; CDR3nt: TGTGCCAGCAGCTTAGCAGGCGGGAGAGTTGGCGGGGAGCTGTTTTTT; CDR3aa: CASSLAGGRVGGELFF
d_gene: TRBD2; abundance: NA; v_gene: TRBV6-1; j_gene: TRBJ2-1; CDR3nt: TGTGCCAGCAGTGCCCTACTAGCGGGGGCGAAAAATGAGCAGTTCTTC; CDR3aa: CASSALLAGAKNEQFF
d_gene: NA; abundance: NA; v_gene: TRBV6-6; j_gene: TRBJ2-7; CDR3nt: TGTGCCAGCAGTGACGACTTCTACGAGCAGTACTTC; CDR3aa: CASSDDFYEQYF
d_gene: NA; abundance: many; v_gene: TRBV14; j_gene: TRBJ2-1; CDR3nt: TGTGCCAGCAGCCATAAGACCCTCGGGGAGCAGTTCTTC; CDR3aa: CASSHKTLGEQFF
d_gene: TRBD1; abundance: NA; v_gene: TRBV11-2; j_gene: TRBJ1-1; CDR3nt: TGTGCCAGCAGCTTGACAGGGTGGACCACTGAAGCTTTCTTT; CDR3aa: CASSLTGWTTEAFF
d_gene: NA; abundance: many; v_gene: TRBV5-1; j_gene: TRBJ1-1; CDR3nt: TGCGCCAGCAGCTCTAGGGTCGGCACTGAAGCTTTCTTT; CDR3aa: CASSSRVGTEAFF
d_gene: TRBD2; abundance: many; v_gene: TRBV11-2; j_gene: TRBJ2-5; CDR3nt: TGTGCCAGCAGCACCGGGACTAGCGGGATAAGTGGAGAGACCCAGTACTTC; CDR3aa: CASSTGTSGISGETQYF